Below, 2 T cell receptor beta chains from the same sample are listed, as sequenced in a study of blood T cell repertoires in COVID-19. Clones were sequenced by immunoSEQ multiplex PCR, and TCRdb holds only the in-frame ones, with some missing. Counted here are 150,000 to 200,000 clones, about 85% occurring once; the ten biggest clones make up around 0.99%. Sequencing used peripheral blood. All receptors derive from a young man with acute or convalescent COVID-19.

The J gene is TRBJ1-1, the V gene TRBV6-4; TRBD1 matches at 10 bases. In germline, CDR1 is MRHNA, CDR2 SNTAGT. V was pared by 4 bases and J by 1 base, with 9 bases of the junction left unmatched. This CDR3 region has 17 residues. The CDR3 here is CASSAPGQGYRNTEAFF. DNA for the CDR3: TGTGCCAGCAGTGCACCGGGACAGGGGTATAGGAACACTGAAGCTTTCTTT.

V and J are TRBV5-1 and TRBJ1-1, with 9 bases aligning to TRBD1. Germline V gene lookup returns CDR1 SGHRS and CDR2 YFSETQ. CDR3 size: 14 residues. J lost 7 bases, V lost 4 bases, and 8 bases had no gene match. The CDR3 is CASSTGTGMIEAFF. Here the CDR3 DNA reads TGCGCCAGCAGCACCGGGACAGGGATGATTGAAGCTTTCTTT.